One and the same sample provided the 2 T cell receptor beta chains below, sequenced in a study of cytomegalovirus exposure and HLA in healthy donors. Use of 60 Vbeta and 13 Jbeta primers characterized the PCR. Libraries were prepared by immunoSEQ multiplex PCR; TCRdb keeps only in-frame clonotypes and omits some of them. The sample has 160,000 or so clones, about 71% seen once; the top ten hold more than 2.5%. The sequencing input was PBMCs. The receptor source for this set is a young woman in good health and CMV-seronegative.

The chain employs TRBV6-5 and TRBJ2-7, with 7 nucleotides matching TRBD1. Germline V gene data show CDR1 as MNHEY and CDR2 as SVGAGI. V dropped 6 bases and J dropped 8; count of bases not matched to a gene: 10. The CDR3 is 13 residues long. The CDR3 sequence: CASRSTGLDKQYF. DNA of the CDR3: TGTGCCAGCAGATCGACAGGGCTGGACAAGCAGTACTTC.

This chain links TRBV11-3 with TRBJ2-2; D gene unclear. CDR3 size: 14 residues. Germline V gene data show CDR1 as SGHNT and CDR2 as YENEEA. Trimming pared 1 base from V and 1 base from J, leaving 4 bases between. CDR3 region: CASSLGRNTGELFF. The CDR3, as DNA: TGTGCCAGCAGCTTAGGTCGGAACACCGGGGAGCTGTTTTTT.